The T cell receptor (beta chain) described here comes from a study of T cells after yellow fever vaccination. The overall study: Where fractions had low cell numbers, libraries were prepared from them with the SMART-Seq v4 Ultra Low Input RNA kit. Study conclusions and caveats: FACS-sorted repertoires might harbor abundant contaminating clonotypes from the bulk population.

This clonotype was observed at least ten times. Its antigen remains unknown. CDR3 size: 13 residues. Trimming shortened V by 2 bases and J by 5 bases, and 8 bases separated the two germline ends. The germline CDR1 and CDR2 sequences are MNHEY and SVGEGT. TCRdb passed the 5' RACE reads through MiXCR, listing each CDR3 protein once. The sample has 300,000 to 450,000 distinct CDR3 sequences, about 6% seen once. This chain connects TRBV6-2 or TRBV6-3 to TRBJ2-3; no definite D call. This receptor was identified in a man aged 25 to 45 who received the YFV17D yellow fever vaccine. Sequences were derived from PBMCs, sampled 5 days after the yellow fever booster vaccination. The CDR3 sequence is CASSYPYGDTQYF. CDR3 sequence (DNA): TGTGCCAGCAGTTACCCGTATGGAGATACGCAGTATTTT.